A single sample is the source of the 13 T cell receptor beta chains below, sequenced in a study of blood T cell repertoires in COVID-19. This table comes from immunoSEQ multiplex PCR, and its TCRdb copy is limited to in-frame clones, with some not included. The data contain under 250,000 clones, about 83% of them singletons. The source material was peripheral blood. Every receptor here comes from a woman at least 80 years old with COVID-19, enrolled during active disease.

This clone was counted only a few times. This sequence joins TRBV5-1 and TRBJ2-5, with TRBD1 matching over 7 bases. Trimming took 3 bases from V and 5 from J; bases not matched to a gene: 7. Germline loops: CDR1 SGHRS, CDR2 YFSETQ. CDR3 length equals 14 residues. CDR3 in DNA: TGCGCCAGCAGCTCACCGGGACAGCCCGAGACCCAGTACTTC. The encoded protein is CASSSPGQPETQYF.

The chain has TRBV15 and TRBJ1-3; D gene unclear. Germline lookup yields CDR1 LNHNV and CDR2 YYDKDF (reference sequence). V was pared by 5 bases and J by 5 bases, with 13 bases between. There are 14 residues in the CDR3. CDR3 loop: CATSGGDSRNTIYF. CDR3 DNA: TGTGCCACCAGCGGAGGAGATTCAAGAAACACCATATATTTT.

J is TRBJ2-2 and V is TRBV5-4, with D possibly being TRBD1 (7 bases). Germline V gene data show CDR1 as SGHNT and CDR2 as YYREEE (reference sequence). CDR3 length: 14 residues. Deletions cut 5 bases from V and 4 bases from J, with 12 bases between. The CDR3 reads CASSLQGGTGELFF. CDR3 nucleotides: TGTGCCAGCAGTCTTCAGGGGGGCACCGGGGAGCTGTTTTTT.

This clone was detected once. The same CDR3 also results from other DNA sequences found in this sample. The chain has TRBV19 and TRBJ2-3; TRBD2 agrees at 7 bases. The CDR3 is made up of 14 amino acids. Trimming took 1 base from V and 5 from J; bases not matched to a gene: 3. The germline V gene has CDR1 LNHDA and CDR2 SQIVND (reference sequence). Written as DNA, the CDR3 is TGTGCCAGTAGTATAGGGCGCGGGGGAGATACGCAGTATTTT. It encodes CASSIGRGGDTQYF.

The V and J genes are TRBV7-2 and TRBJ1-4; unclear D gene. The germline gives CDR1 SGHTA, CDR2 FQGNSA. The CDR3 is 13 amino acids. Trimming pared 4 bases from V and 0 bases from J, leaving 3 bases between. The CDR3 reads CASSSSTNEKLFF. The CDR3 region has the DNA TGTGCCAGCAGCTCTTCAACTAATGAAAAACTGTTTTTT.

This clone has a handful of counts. The chain carries TRBV6-6 and TRBJ2-7, with D tentatively TRBD2 (6 bases). CDR3 length: 15 residues. Looked up from germline, CDR1 is MNHNY and CDR2 is SVGAGI (reference sequence). Trimming removed 5 bases from V and 8 bases from J, with 22 bases in between. CDR3 residues: CASSGSGDFYEQQYF. The CDR3, as DNA: TGTGCCAGCAGTGGTAGCGGAGACTTCTACGAGCAGCAGTACTTC.

This clone has just one count. The chain has TRBV5-8 and TRBJ2-7; perhaps TRBD1 as D (6 bases). V was shortened by 3 bases and J by 0 bases, with 10 bases between the two germline ends. The CDR3 is made up of 14 amino acids. The germline gives CDR1 SGHTS, CDR2 YDEGEE. CDR3 nucleotides: TGTGCCAGCAGCTCTGGGACACACTCCTACGAGCAGTACGTC. It specifies CASSSGTHSYEQYV.

CDR3 in amino acids: CATLGGALGDGYTF. The CDR3 DNA reads TGTGCCACCTTGGGGGGGGCTCTAGGGGATGGCTACACCTTC. The chain links TRBV28 to TRBJ1-2; D may be TRBD1 (6 bases). Trimming took off 10 bases at V and 6 bases at J, with 21 bases between the two ends. Germline loops: CDR1 MDHEN, CDR2 SYDVKM. The CDR3 has 14 amino acids.

This clone showed up just a few times. The V call is TRBV5-1, the J call TRBJ2-1; possible D gene TRBD2, 7 bases. The CDR3 has 15 residues. The germline V gene has CDR1 SGHRS and CDR2 YFSETQ. Trimming removed 4 bases from V and 3 bases from J, with 14 bases in between. This CDR3 is CASSKQGGGYNEQFF. The CDR3 DNA is TGCGCCAGCAGCAAACAGGGAGGGGGCTACAATGAGCAGTTCTTC.

The rearrangement uses TRBV11-3 and TRBJ1-4; the match to TRBD1 covers 10 bases. The CDR3 covers 15 residues. Germline CDR1 reads SGHNT; CDR2 reads YENEEA. With 5 bases clipped from V and 7 bases from J, the junction kept 7 bases outside the gene matches. CDR3 loop: CASSVTGTGAEKLFF. CDR3 coding DNA: TGTGCCAGCAGCGTCACCGGGACAGGGGCTGAAAAACTGTTTTTT.

This rearrangement joins TRBV7-2 to TRBJ1-1, with 8 bases lining up with TRBD1. Looked up from germline, CDR1 is SGHTA and CDR2 is FQGNSA. Unmatched junction bases numbered 1, after V lost 3 bases and J lost 1 base. This CDR3 is 14 amino acids long. The CDR3: CASSFGQGNTEAFF. The CDR3 DNA reads as TGTGCCAGCAGCTTCGGACAGGGGAACACTGAAGCTTTCTTT.

The chain has TRBV19 and TRBJ2-5, with TRBD1 identical over 7 bases. The V and J ends lost 8 bases and 1 base, in that order; junction bases with no gene match: 10. This CDR3 region has 15 residues. Germline V gives CDR1 LNHDA, CDR2 SQIVND (reference sequence). The CDR3 loop reads CASSPGQRSQETQYF. The CDR3 DNA sequence: TGTGCCAGTTCCCCGGGACAGAGGTCCCAAGAGACCCAGTACTTC.

The DNA for the CDR3 is TGTGCCAGCAGCCCGGCTGACACCGGGACAGCTGGAAACACCATATATTTT. Its translation is CASSPADTGTAGNTIYF. The chain links TRBV7-3 to TRBJ1-3, with 7 nucleotides matching TRBD1. Germline V gene lookup returns CDR1 SGHTA and CDR2 FQGTGA. The CDR3 spans 17 residues. V shed 5 bases and J 2 bases; nucleotides not matched to a gene: 12.